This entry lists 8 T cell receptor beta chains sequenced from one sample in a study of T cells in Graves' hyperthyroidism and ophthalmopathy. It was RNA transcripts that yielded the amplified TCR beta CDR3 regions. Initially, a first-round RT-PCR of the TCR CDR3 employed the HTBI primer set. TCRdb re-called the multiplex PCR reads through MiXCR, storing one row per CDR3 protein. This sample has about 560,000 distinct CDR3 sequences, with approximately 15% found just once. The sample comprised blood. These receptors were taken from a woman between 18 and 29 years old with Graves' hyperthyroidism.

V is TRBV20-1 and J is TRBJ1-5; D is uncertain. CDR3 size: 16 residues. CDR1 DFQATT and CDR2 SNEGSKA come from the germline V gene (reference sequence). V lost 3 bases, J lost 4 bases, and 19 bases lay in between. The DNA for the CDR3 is TGCAGTGCTAGTCTTGGGCAGAGCGTCCGAAATCAGCCCCAGCATTTT. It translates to CSASLGQSVRNQPQHF.

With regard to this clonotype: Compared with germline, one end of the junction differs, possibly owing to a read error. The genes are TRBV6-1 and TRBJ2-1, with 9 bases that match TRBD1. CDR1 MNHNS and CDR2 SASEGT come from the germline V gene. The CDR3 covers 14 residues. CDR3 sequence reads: CASSGQGGYNEQSF. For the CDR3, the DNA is TGTGCCAGCAGTGGACAGGGGGGATACAATGAGCAGTCCTTC.

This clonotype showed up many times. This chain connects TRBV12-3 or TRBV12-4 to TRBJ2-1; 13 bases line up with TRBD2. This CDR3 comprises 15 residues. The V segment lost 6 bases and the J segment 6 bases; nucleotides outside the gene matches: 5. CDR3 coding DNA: TGTGCCAGCAGCCCGACTAGCGGGAGGCGCAATGAGCAGTTCTTC. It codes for CASSPTSGRRNEQFF.

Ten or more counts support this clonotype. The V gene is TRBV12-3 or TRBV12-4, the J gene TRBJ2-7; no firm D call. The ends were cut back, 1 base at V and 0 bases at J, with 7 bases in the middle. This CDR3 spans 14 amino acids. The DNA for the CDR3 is TGTGCCAGCAGTTTAGAACAGACCTCCTACGAGCAGTACTTC. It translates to CASSLEQTSYEQYF.

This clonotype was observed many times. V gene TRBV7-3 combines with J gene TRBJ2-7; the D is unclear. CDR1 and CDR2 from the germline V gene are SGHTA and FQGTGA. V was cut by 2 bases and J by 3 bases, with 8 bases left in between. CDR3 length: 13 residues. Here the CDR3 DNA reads TGTGCCAGCAGCTTAGACGGAAACTACGAGCAGTACTTC. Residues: CASSLDGNYEQYF. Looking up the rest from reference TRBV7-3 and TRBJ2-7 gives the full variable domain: GAGVSQTPSNKVTEKGKYVELRCDPISGHTALYWYRQSLGQGPEFLIYFQGTGAADDSGLPNDRFFAVRPEGSVSTLKIQRTERGDSAVYLCASSLDGNYEQYFGPGTRLTVT.

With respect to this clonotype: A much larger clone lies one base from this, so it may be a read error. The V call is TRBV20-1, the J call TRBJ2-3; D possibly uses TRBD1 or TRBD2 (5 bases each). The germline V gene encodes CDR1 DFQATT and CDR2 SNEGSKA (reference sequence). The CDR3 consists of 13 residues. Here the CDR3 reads CSAPRDGADTHYF. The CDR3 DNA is TGCAGTGCTCCGAGGGACGGGGCAGATACGCACTATTTT.

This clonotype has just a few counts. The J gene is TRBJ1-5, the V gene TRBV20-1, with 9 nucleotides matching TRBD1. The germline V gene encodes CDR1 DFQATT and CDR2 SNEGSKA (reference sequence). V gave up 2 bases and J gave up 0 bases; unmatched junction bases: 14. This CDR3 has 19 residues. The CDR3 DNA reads TGCAGTGCTAGAACTCCTTGGGCGGGACAGGGCCTTAGCAATCAGCCCCAGCATTTT. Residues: CSARTPWAGQGLSNQPQHF.

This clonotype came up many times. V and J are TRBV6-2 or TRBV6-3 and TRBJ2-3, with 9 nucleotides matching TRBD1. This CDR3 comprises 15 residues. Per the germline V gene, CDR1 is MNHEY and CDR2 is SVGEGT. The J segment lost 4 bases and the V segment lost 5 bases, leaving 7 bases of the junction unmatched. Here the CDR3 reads CASSPTTGGPDTQYF. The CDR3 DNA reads TGTGCCAGCAGTCCGACGACAGGGGGACCAGATACGCAGTATTTT.